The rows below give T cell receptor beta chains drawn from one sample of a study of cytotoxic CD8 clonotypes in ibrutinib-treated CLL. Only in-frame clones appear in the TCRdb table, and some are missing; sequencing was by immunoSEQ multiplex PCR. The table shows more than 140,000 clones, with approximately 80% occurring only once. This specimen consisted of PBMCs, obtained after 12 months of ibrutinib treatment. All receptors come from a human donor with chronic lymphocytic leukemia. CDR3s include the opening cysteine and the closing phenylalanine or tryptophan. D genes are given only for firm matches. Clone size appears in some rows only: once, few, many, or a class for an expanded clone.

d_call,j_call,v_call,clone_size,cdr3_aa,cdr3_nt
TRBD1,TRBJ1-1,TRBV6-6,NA,CASSDRVGLAEAFF,TGTGCCAGCAGTGACAGGGTGGGTTTGGCTGAAGCTTTCTTT
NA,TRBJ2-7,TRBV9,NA,CASSVGSAGGAYEQYF,TGTGCCAGCAGCGTAGGGAGCGCAGGCGGGGCGTACGAGCAGTACTTC
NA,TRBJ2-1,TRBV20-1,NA,CSALQGGEQFF,TGCAGTGCCTTACAGGGTGGTGAGCAGTTCTTC
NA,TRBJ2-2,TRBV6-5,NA,CASSFQGGGDTGELFF,TGTGCCAGCAGTTTCCAGGGAGGCGGCGACACCGGGGAGCTGTTTTTT
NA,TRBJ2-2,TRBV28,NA,CASSPGEGPPRHTGELFF,TGTGCCAGCAGCCCAGGGGAGGGACCCCCGAGGCACACCGGGGAGCTGTTTTTT
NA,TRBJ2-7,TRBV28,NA,CASSLSGHSSYEQYF,TGTGCCAGCAGTCTCTCAGGGCACAGCTCCTACGAGCAGTACTTC
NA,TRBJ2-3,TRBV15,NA,CATSQDWGPDTQYF,TGTGCCACCAGTCAGGACTGGGGCCCAGATACGCAGTATTTT
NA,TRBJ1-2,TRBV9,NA,CASSERGTAYGYTF,TGTGCCAGCAGCGAGCGGGGTACGGCCTATGGCTACACCTTC
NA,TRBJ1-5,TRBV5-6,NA,CASSLKTVNQPQHF,TGTGCCAGCAGCTTAAAAACGGTAAATCAGCCCCAGCATTTT
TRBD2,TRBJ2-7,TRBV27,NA,CASSLVSGTTTEQYF,TGTGCCAGCAGTTTGGTAAGCGGGACTACTACCGAGCAGTACTTC
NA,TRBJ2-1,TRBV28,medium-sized,CASSLARVSSYNEQFF,TGTGCCAGCAGTTTGGCGCGGGTAAGCTCCTACAATGAGCAGTTCTTC
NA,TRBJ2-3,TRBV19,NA,CASSIALRGSTDTQYF,TGTGCCAGTAGTATTGCCCTAAGGGGAAGCACAGATACGCAGTATTTT
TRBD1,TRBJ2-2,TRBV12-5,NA,CASGRTGHTGELFF,TGTGCTAGTGGTCGGACAGGTCACACCGGGGAGCTGTTTTTT
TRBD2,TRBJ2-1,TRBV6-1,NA,CASRGDFDANEQFF,TGTGCCAGCCGGGGGGATTTTGACGCCAATGAGCAGTTCTTC
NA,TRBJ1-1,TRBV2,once,CASRPSGHPGTTTEAFF,TGTGCCAGCAGACCGTCGGGACACCCCGGGACGACCACTGAAGCTTTCTTT
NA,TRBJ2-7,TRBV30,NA,CAWSGDRGAVSYEQYF,TGTGCCTGGAGTGGGGATAGGGGGGCAGTCTCCTACGAGCAGTACTTC
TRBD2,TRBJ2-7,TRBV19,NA,CASRTSGSREQYF,TGTGCCAGTCGCACTAGCGGGAGTCGGGAGCAGTACTTC
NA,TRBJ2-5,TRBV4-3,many,CASSQVHSATETQYF,TGCGCCAGCAGCCAAGTCCACTCAGCTACCGAGACCCAGTACTTC
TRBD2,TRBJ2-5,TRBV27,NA,CASSLGGGTQETQYF,TGTGCCAGCAGTTTAGGCGGGGGAACCCAAGAGACCCAGTACTTC
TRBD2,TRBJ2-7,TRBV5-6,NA,CASSRGTSGKFTYEQYF,TGTGCCAGCAGCCGGGGGACTAGCGGGAAATTCACCTACGAGCAGTACTTC
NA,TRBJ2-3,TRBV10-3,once,CAITGVEGSSSTDTQYF,TGTGCCATCACCGGGGTAGAGGGGAGCTCTAGCACAGATACGCAGTATTTT
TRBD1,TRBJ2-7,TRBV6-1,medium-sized,CASSTGAFYEQYF,TGTGCCAGCTCCACAGGGGCTTTTTACGAGCAGTACTTC
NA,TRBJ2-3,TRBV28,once,CASGTAYTDTQYF,TGTGCCAGCGGGACGGCCTACACAGATACGCAGTATTTT
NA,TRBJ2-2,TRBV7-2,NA,CASSLDSVLLFF,TGTGCCAGCAGCTTAGATTCCGTTTTACTGTTTTTT
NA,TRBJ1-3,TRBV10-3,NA,CAISDVSISGNTIYF,TGTGCCATCAGTGACGTCTCGATCTCTGGAAACACCATATATTTT
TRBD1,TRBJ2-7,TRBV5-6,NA,CASSLQDRDFDEQYF,TGTGCCAGCAGCTTGCAAGACAGGGATTTCGACGAGCAGTACTTC
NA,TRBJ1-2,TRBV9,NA,CASSPRGGYGYTF,TGTGCCAGCAGCCCAAGGGGGGGGTATGGCTACACCTTC
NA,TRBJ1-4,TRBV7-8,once,CASSLAPVNEKLFF,TGTGCCAGCAGCTTAGCCCCAGTTAATGAAAAACTGTTTTTT
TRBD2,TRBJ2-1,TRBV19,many,CASSLSGPSYNEQFF,TGTGCCAGTAGCCTTAGCGGGCCGTCCTACAATGAGCAGTTCTTC
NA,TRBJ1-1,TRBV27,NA,CASRPLDREFAEAFF,TGTGCCAGCAGACCCCTAGACCGGGAGTTCGCTGAAGCTTTCTTT
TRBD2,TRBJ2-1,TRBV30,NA,CAWRAGGSYNEQFF,TGTGCCTGGAGGGCGGGGGGGTCCTACAATGAGCAGTTCTTC
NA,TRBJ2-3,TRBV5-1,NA,CASSSTSGGGGDTQYF,TGCGCCAGCAGCTCCACCTCTGGCGGAGGGGGGGATACGCAGTATTTT
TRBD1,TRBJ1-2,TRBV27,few,CASSLIDRGAGYTF,TGTGCCAGCAGTTTGATCGACAGGGGAGCCGGCTACACCTTC
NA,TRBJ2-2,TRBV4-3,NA,CASSLSNTGELFF,TGCGCCAGCAGCCTATCCAACACCGGGGAGCTGTTTTTT
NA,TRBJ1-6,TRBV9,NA,CASSVEAGEDSPLHF,TGTGCCAGCAGCGTAGAAGCAGGGGAGGATTCACCCCTCCACTTT
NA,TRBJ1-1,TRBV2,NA,CASSDKPQNTEAFF,TGTGCCAGCAGCGACAAGCCACAGAACACTGAAGCTTTCTTT
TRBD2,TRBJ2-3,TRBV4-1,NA,CASSPRTSGGPGTDTQYF,TGCGCCAGCAGCCCAAGGACTAGCGGGGGGCCCGGCACAGATACGCAGTATTTT
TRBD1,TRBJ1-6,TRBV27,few,CASRSLKGTANSPLHF,TGTGCCAGCAGGTCCTTAAAGGGGACAGCAAATTCACCCCTCCACTTT
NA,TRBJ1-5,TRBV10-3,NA,CAISGNNQPQHF,TGTGCCATCAGCGGGAACAATCAGCCCCAGCATTTT
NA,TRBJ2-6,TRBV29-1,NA,CSVERQDSGANVLTF,TGCAGCGTTGAAAGACAGGACTCTGGGGCCAACGTCCTGACTTTC
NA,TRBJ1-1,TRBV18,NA,CASSQGENTEAFF,TGTGCCAGCTCACAGGGAGAGAACACTGAAGCTTTCTTT
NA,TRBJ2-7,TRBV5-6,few,CASSLDGAVRAYEQYF,TGTGCCAGCAGCTTGGATGGGGCGGTAAGGGCCTACGAGCAGTACTTC
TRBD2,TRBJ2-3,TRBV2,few,CATGGGPHPDTQYF,TGTGCCACGGGGGGGGGCCCTCACCCAGATACGCAGTATTTT